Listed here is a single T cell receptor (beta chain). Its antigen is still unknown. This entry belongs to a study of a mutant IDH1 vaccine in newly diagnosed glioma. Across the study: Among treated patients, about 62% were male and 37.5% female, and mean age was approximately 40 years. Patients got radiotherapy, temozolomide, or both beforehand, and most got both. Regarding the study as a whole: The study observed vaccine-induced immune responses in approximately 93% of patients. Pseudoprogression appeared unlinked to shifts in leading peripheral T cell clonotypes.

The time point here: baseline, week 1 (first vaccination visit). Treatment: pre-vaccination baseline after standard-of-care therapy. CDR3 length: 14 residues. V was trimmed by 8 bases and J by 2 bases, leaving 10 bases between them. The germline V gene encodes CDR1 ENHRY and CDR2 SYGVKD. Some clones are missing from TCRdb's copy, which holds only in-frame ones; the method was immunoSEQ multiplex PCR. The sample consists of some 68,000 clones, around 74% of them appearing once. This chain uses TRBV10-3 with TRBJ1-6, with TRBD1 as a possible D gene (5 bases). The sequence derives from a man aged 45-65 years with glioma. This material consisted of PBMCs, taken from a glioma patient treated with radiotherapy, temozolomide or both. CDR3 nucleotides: TGTGCCATCGGGGCCGAGACCTATAATTCACCCCTCCACTTT. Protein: CAIGAETYNSPLHF.